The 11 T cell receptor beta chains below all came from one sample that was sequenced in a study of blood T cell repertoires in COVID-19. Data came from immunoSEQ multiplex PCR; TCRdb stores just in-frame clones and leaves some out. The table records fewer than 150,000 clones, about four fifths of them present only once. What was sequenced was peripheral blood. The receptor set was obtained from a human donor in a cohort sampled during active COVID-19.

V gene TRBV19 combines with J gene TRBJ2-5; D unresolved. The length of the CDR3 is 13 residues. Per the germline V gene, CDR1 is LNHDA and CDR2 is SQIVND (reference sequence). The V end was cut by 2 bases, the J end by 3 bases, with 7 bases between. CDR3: CASSIHSKETQYF. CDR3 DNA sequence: TGTGCCAGTAGTATACACTCGAAAGAGACCCAGTACTTC.

The CDR3 DNA sequence: TGTGCCAGCCGGAACACCGGGGAGCTGTTTTTT. Translation gives CASRNTGELFF. V is TRBV3-1 (or the pseudogene TRBV3-2) and J is TRBJ2-2; D gene uncertain. Trimming left V 8 bases short and J 1 base short, with 2 bases between. The CDR3 runs to 11 residues. In germline, CDR1 is LGHDT, CDR2 YNNKEL (reference sequence).

The DNA for the CDR3 is TGTGCCAGCAGTGACTCCGGAGGGCGGGATACGCAGTATTTT. Its translation: CASSDSGGRDTQYF. The chain is built from TRBV6-4 and TRBJ2-3; maybe TRBD2 (6 bases). The V gene lost 0 bases and the J gene lost 6 bases, with 10 bases spanning the gap. This CDR3 is 14 amino acids long. Germline values: CDR1 MRHNA, CDR2 SNTAGT.

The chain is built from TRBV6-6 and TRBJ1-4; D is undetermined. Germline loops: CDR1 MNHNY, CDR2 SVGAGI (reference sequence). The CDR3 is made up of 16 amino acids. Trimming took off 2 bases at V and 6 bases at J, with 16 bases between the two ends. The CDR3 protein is CASSYPPRGYDEKLFF. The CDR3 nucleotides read TGTGCCAGCAGTTACCCCCCTCGAGGGTATGATGAAAAACTGTTTTTT.

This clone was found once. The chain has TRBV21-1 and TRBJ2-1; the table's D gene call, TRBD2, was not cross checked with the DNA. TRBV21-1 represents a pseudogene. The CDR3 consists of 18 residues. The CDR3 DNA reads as TGTGCCAGCAGCAAAAAAGGAGGTCCCCTAGCTAGCCCCCATGAGCAGTTCTTC. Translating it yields CASSKKGGPLASPHEQFF.

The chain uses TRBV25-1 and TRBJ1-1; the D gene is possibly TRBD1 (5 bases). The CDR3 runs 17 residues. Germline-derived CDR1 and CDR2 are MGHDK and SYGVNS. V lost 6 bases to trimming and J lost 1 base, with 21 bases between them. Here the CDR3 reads CASRETGALLSNTEAFF. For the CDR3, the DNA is TGTGCCAGCAGAGAAACAGGAGCCCTACTGTCGAACACTGAAGCTTTCTTT. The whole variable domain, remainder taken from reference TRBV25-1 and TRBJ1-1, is EADIYQTPRYLVIGTGKKITLECSQTMGHDKMYWYQQDPGMELHLIHYSYGVNSTEKGDLSSESTVSRIRTEHFPLTLESARPSHTSQYLCASRETGALLSNTEAFFGQGTRLTVV.

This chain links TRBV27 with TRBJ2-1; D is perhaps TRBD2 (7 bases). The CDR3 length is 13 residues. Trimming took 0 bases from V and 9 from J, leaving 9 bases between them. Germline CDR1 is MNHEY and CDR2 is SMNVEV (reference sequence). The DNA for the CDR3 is TGTGCCAGCAGTTTATCGGGGGGGGCTGAGCAGTTCTTC. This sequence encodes CASSLSGGAEQFF.

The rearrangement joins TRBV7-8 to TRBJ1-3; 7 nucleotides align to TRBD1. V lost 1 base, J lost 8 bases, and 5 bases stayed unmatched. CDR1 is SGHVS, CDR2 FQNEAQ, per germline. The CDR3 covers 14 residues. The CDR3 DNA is TGTGCCAGCAGCTTAGGTAGACAGGGTTACACCATATATTTT. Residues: CASSLGRQGYTIYF.

The DNA for the CDR3 is TGTGCCAGCAGTTACTCACTGGCAGGGGGCCGAGATACGCAGTATTTT. Protein product: CASSYSLAGGRDTQYF. The rearrangement joins TRBV6-6 to TRBJ2-3, with 8 nucleotides matching TRBD1. After removal of 0 bases from V and 5 bases from J, the junction contained 7 bases not matched to a gene. This CDR3 region has 16 residues. CDR1 is MNHNY and CDR2 is SVGAGI in the germline V gene (reference sequence).

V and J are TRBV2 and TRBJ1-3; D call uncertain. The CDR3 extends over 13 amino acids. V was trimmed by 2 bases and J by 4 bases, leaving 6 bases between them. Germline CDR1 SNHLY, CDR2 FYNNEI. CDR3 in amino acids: CASSEQEGNTIYF. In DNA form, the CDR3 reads TGTGCCAGCAGTGAACAGGAAGGAAACACCATATATTTT.

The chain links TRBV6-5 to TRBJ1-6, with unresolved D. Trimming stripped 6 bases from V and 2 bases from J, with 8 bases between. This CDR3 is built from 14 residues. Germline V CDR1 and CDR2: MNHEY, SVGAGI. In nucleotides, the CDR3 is TGTGCCAGCAGGCGACAAACCTATAATTCACCCCTCCACTTT. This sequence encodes CASRRQTYNSPLHF.